A single sample gave rise to the 15 T cell receptor beta chains below, sequenced in a study of blood T cell repertoires in COVID-19. The data were produced by immunoSEQ multiplex PCR, yet TCRdb's version contains in-frame clones alone and is incomplete. The table lists roughly 120,000 clones, more than 65% of them singletons. Input material: peripheral blood. The source is a man aged 50 to 59 with acute or convalescent COVID-19.

This sequence joins TRBV28 and TRBJ1-4, with a possible D match to TRBD1 (5 bases). Germline V lookup: CDR1 MDHEN, CDR2 SYDVKM. Trimming removed 6 bases from V and 1 base from J, with 9 bases in between. This CDR3 is built from 14 residues. Written as DNA, the CDR3 is TGTGCCAGCAGCCCCGACAGAACTAATGAAAAACTGTTTTTT. Its protein is CASSPDRTNEKLFF.

The chain is built from TRBV3-1 (or the pseudogene TRBV3-2) and TRBJ1-6, with TRBD1 matching 9 bases. J lost 9 bases, V lost 4 bases, and 4 bases had no gene match. The germline gives CDR1 LGHDT, CDR2 YNNKEL (reference sequence). The CDR3 sequence is 14 residues long. The CDR3 sequence: CASSPGQGFSPLHF. The DNA of the CDR3 is TGTGCCAGCAGCCCGGGACAGGGTTTTTCACCCCTCCACTTT.

This chain connects TRBV27 to TRBJ2-4; maybe TRBD1 (6 bases). V lost 0 bases and J lost 4, with 10 bases in between. In germline, CDR1 is MNHEY, CDR2 SMNVEV (reference sequence). The CDR3 spans 15 residues. This chain's CDR3 is CASSLSGGGKNIQYF. DNA for the CDR3: TGTGCCAGCAGTTTATCAGGGGGTGGTAAAAACATTCAGTACTTC.

The genes are TRBV7-8 and TRBJ2-2, with TRBD1 as a possible D gene (6 bases). V lost 4 bases and J lost 7, with 16 bases in between. Germline CDR1 and CDR2: SGHVS and FQNEAQ. The CDR3 runs to 15 residues. The CDR3 bases are TGTGCCAGCAGCTCCGCCTGGGGGCTGGGCGGGGAGCTGTTTTTT. As protein: CASSSAWGLGGELFF.

This chain joins TRBV19 and TRBJ1-2; 8 bases line up with TRBD1. CDR3 length: 14 amino acids. The germline gives CDR1 LNHDA, CDR2 SQIVND (reference sequence). V was clipped by 5 bases and J by 3 bases; unmatched bases: 5. The CDR3 here is CASSSGQAHYGYTF. The CDR3 nucleotides read TGTGCCAGTAGTTCGGGACAGGCGCACTATGGCTACACCTTC.

This clone is a singleton in its sample. Within the sample, other DNA sequences also encode this same CDR3. The chain links TRBV11-2 to TRBJ2-7, with D possibly TRBD1 on 6 matching bases. Germline V gene lookup returns CDR1 SGHAT and CDR2 FQNNGV. The CDR3 loop spans 15 amino acids. V was pared by 0 bases and J by 2 bases, with 11 bases between. CDR3 sequence: CASSLDSQGTYEQYV. In DNA, the CDR3 is TGTGCCAGCAGCTTAGATAGCCAGGGGACCTACGAGCAGTACGTC.

The chain recombines TRBV30 with TRBJ1-3; possible D gene TRBD1, 5 bases. Trimming removed 5 bases at V and 2 bases at J, with 16 bases between. The CDR3 is made up of 15 amino acids. Germline CDR1 GTSNPN, CDR2 SVGIG (reference sequence). CDR3 in amino acids: CAWGPTGRPGNTIYF. Written as DNA, the CDR3 is TGTGCCTGGGGGCCAACAGGTCGTCCTGGAAACACCATATATTTT. Together with reference TRBV30 and TRBJ1-3, the CDR3 gives the full variable domain: SQTIHQWPATLVQPVGSPLSLECTVEGTSNPNLYWYRQAAGRGLQLLFYSVGIGQISSEVPQNLSASRPQDRQFILSSKKLLLSDSGFYLCAWGPTGRPGNTIYFGEGSWLTVV.

This clone was recorded a few times. The J gene is TRBJ1-2, the V gene TRBV2; D may be TRBD1 (6 bases). In germline, CDR1 is SNHLY, CDR2 FYNNEI. V was clipped by 3 bases and J by 8 bases, with 7 bases between them. This CDR3 spans 11 amino acids. The CDR3 sequence is CASSDRGGYTF. The CDR3 nucleotides read TGTGCCAGCAGTGACAGGGGCGGCTACACCTTC.

The sample holds many counts of this clone. This chain connects TRBV2 to TRBJ1-1; D is possibly TRBD1 (5 bases). Germline CDR1 SNHLY, CDR2 FYNNEI. The V end lost 9 bases, the J end lost 0 bases, and 11 bases lay between the germline ends. CDR3 length equals 13 residues. In DNA form, the CDR3 reads TGTGCCAGGGGGACTCCTCTGAACACTGAAGCTTTCTTT. It is translated as CARGTPLNTEAFF.

V and J are TRBV2 and TRBJ1-5; D is possibly TRBD1 (5 bases). This CDR3 is built from 17 residues. CDR1 SNHLY and CDR2 FYNNEI come from the germline V gene. V was pared by 5 bases and J by 1 base, with 18 bases between. The CDR3 reads CASSPQVRQLSNQPQHF. DNA for the CDR3: TGTGCCAGCAGTCCGCAGGTGCGACAGTTAAGCAATCAGCCCCAGCATTTT.

This clone was counted a single time. The chain carries TRBV19 and TRBJ2-1, with TRBD2 identical over 10 bases. The V segment lost 3 bases and the J segment 4 bases; nucleotides outside the gene matches: 12. Per germline, CDR1 LNHDA and CDR2 SQIVND (reference sequence). The CDR3 has 18 residues. In DNA form, the CDR3 reads TGTGCCAGTAGTATTGGTAGCGGGGGGTCGAATTATTACAATGAGCAGTTCTTC. Translating gives CASSIGSGGSNYYNEQFF.

CDR3 protein: CASSGISGANVLTF. The CDR3 DNA reads TGTGCCAGCAGTGGTATTTCTGGGGCCAACGTCCTGACTTTC. This rearrangement joins TRBV2 to TRBJ2-6; D unclear. Germline V lookup: CDR1 SNHLY, CDR2 FYNNEI. The CDR3 spans 14 residues. Trimming took 4 bases from V and 1 from J, leaving 5 bases between them.

This clone has only a few counts. Other nucleotide sequences from this sample produce the same CDR3. The V call is TRBV6-5, the J call TRBJ2-2; D is perhaps TRBD2 (5 bases). The V gene lost 0 bases and the J gene lost 3 bases, with 11 bases spanning the gap. CDR3 length: 16 residues. The V gene's germline CDR1 is MNHEY and CDR2 SVGAGI. In nucleotides, the CDR3 is TGTGCCAGCAGTTACTCGACTGGGGAGTACACCGGGGAGCTGTTTTTT. Translating it yields CASSYSTGEYTGELFF.

V is TRBV2 and J is TRBJ2-1, with TRBD2 matching 7 bases. The V gene end was trimmed by 6 bases and the J gene end by 10 bases; junction bases not matched to a gene: 9. This CDR3 contains 13 residues. Germline lookup yields CDR1 SNHLY and CDR2 FYNNEI. The CDR3 sequence: CASSPRGVGEQFF. Written as DNA, the CDR3 is TGTGCCAGCAGCCCCCGGGGGGTCGGGGAGCAGTTCTTC.

The J gene is TRBJ1-1, the V gene TRBV19; D may be TRBD1 (6 bases). The germline gives CDR1 LNHDA, CDR2 SQIVND (reference sequence). The CDR3 runs 13 residues. The V gene lost 3 bases and the J gene lost 6 bases, with 11 bases spanning the gap. CDR3 nucleotides: TGTGCCAGTAGTATTAAGGGGGTTTCTGAAGCTTTCTTT. Its protein product is CASSIKGVSEAFF.